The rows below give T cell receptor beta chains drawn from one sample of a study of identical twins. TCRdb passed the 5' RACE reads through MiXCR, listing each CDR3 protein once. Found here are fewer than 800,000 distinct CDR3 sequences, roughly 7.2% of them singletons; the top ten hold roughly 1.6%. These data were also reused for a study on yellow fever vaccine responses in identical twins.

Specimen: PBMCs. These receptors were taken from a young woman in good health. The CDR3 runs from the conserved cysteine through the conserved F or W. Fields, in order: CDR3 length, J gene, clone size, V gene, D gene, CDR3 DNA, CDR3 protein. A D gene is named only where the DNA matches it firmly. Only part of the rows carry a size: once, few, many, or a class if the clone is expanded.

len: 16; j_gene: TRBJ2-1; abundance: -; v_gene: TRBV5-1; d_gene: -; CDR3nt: TGCGCCAGCAGCTTAGACCCGTTTCGGGGGTCCAATGAGCAGTTCTTC; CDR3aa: CASSLDPFRGSNEQFF
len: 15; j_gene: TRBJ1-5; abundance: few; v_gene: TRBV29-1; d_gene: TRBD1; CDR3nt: TGCAGCGTTACCATTATACAGGGGAGCAATCAGCCCCAGCATTTT; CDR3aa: CSVTIIQGSNQPQHF
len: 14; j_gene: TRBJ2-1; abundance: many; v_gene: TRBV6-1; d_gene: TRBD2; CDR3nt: TGTGCCAGCAGGCGGGCGGGGGGGAACAATGAGCAGTTCTTC; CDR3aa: CASRRAGGNNEQFF
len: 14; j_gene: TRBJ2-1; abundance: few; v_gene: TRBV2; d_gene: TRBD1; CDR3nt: TGTGCCAGCAGTGACAGAACAGGGGGTAATGAGCAGTTCTTC; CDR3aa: CASSDRTGGNEQFF
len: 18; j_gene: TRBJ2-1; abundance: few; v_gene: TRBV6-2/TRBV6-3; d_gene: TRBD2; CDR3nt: TGTGCCAGCAGTTCCGCGTTGTCGGTGGGAGGGTCCTACAATGAGCAGTTCTTC; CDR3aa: CASSSALSVGGSYNEQFF
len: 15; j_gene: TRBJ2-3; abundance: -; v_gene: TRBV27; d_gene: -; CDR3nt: TGTGCCAGCAGCCACCCCGGGACCCGCACAGATACGCAGTATTTT; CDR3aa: CASSHPGTRTDTQYF
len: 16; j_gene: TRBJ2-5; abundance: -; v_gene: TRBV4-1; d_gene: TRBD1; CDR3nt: TGCGCCAGCAGTCCTCTCGGGACAGGGGGTCAAGAGACCCAGTACTTC; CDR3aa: CASSPLGTGGQETQYF
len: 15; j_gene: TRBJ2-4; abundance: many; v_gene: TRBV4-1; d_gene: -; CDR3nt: TGCGCCAGCAGCCATCCTGTCCTAGCCAAAAACATTCAGTACTTC; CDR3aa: CASSHPVLAKNIQYF
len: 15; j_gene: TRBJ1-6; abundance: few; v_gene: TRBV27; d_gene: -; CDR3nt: TGTGCCAGCAGTACCCAGAGCTCCTATAATTCACCCCTCCACTTT; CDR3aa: CASSTQSSYNSPLHF
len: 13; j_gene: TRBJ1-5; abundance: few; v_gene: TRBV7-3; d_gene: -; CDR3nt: TGTGCCAGCAGCTCTAAGTGGTCCGAGCCCCAGCATTTT; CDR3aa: CASSSKWSEPQHF
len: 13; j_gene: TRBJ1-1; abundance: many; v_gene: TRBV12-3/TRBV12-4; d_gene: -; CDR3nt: TGTGCCAGCAGTGAGTCCCTGAACACTGAAGCTTTCTTT; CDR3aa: CASSESLNTEAFF
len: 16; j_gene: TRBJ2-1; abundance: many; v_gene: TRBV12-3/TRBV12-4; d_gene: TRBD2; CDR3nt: TGTGCCAGCCAACGGGGCAGCGGGAGTTTAGGTTATGAGCAGTTCTTC; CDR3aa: CASQRGSGSLGYEQFF
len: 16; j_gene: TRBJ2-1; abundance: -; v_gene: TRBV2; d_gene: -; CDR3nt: TGTGCCAGCAGCGCAAGCGGGTATAATGTCGGCAATGAGCAGTTCTTC; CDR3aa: CASSASGYNVGNEQFF
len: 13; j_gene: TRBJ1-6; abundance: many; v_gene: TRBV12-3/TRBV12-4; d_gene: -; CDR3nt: TGTGCCAGCAGCCGAAGAGGAGACTCACCCCTCCACTTT; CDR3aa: CASSRRGDSPLHF
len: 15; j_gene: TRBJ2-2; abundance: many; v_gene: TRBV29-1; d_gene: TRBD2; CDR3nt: TGCAGCGTTGTGGGCGGGAGGGTCAACACCGGGGAGCTGTTTTTT; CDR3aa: CSVVGGRVNTGELFF
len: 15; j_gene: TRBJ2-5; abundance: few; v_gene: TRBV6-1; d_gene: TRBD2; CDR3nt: TGTGCCAGCAGTGGGACGGGGCTAGCGGGCGGGACCCAGTACTTC; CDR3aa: CASSGTGLAGGTQYF
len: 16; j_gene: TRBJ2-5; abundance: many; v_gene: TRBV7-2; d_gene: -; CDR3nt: TGTGCCAGCAGCTTAATGACCTCAGTGCTTCAAGAGACCCAGTACTTC; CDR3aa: CASSLMTSVLQETQYF
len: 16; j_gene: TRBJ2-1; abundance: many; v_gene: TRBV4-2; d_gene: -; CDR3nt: TGTGCCAGCAGCCAAGATCCCGGGAGCTGGAGCGATGAGCAGTTCTTC; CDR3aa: CASSQDPGSWSDEQFF
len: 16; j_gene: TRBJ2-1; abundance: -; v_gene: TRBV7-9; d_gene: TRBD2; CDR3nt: TGTGCCAGCAGCTTGCCGGGACTAGCGGGAGCCAATGAGCAGTTCTTC; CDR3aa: CASSLPGLAGANEQFF
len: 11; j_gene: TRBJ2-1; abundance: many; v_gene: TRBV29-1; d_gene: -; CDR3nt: TGCAGCGACCCCCGGGGTCTTCAGCAGTTCTTC; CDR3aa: CSDPRGLQQFF